This section outlines one T cell receptor beta chain sequence together with its context. Its antigen is as yet unknown. This specimen belongs to a study of cytomegalovirus exposure and HLA in healthy donors. Study summary: In an early release, HLA-typed donors contributed some 82 million unique TCR sequences. Out of 398 genotyped donors, about 76% belonged to the Caucasian-associated ancestry cluster. Study-level points and caveats: Most TCR sequences proved rare, with some public TCRs found in many donors.

The PCR made use of 60 Vbeta and 13 Jbeta primers. Data came from immunoSEQ multiplex PCR; TCRdb stores just in-frame clones and leaves some out. The repertoire holds fewer than 40,000 clones, with approximately 82% as singletons. The CDR3 extends over 13 amino acids. Trimming removed 5 bases from V and 2 bases from J, with 10 bases in between. Germline-derived CDR1 and CDR2 are SGDLS and YYNGEE. Sequences were obtained from PBMCs. The receptor was isolated from a woman under 30 in good health and CMV-seronegative. The chain couples TRBV9 to TRBJ1-1; D not resolved. In nucleotides, the CDR3 is TGTGCCAGCAGTGCCGAGCCAAACACTGAAGCTTTCTTT. It is translated as CASSAEPNTEAFF.